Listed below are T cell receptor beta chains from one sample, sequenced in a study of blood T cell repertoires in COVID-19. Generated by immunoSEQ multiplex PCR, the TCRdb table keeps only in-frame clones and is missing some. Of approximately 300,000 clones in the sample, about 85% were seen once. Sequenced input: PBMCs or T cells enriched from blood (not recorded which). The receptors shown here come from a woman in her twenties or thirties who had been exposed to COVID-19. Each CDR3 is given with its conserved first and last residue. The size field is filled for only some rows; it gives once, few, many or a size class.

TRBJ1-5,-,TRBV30,CAWSVGDSNQPQHF
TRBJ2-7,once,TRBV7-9,CASSPETGPEQYF
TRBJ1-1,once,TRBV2,CASSETIRTEAFF
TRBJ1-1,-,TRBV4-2,CASSRGQEVTEAFF
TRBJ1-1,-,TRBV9,CASSVATPSGTEAFF
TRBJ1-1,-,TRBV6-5,CASSSVAGNTEAFF
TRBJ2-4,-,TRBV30,CAWRPTGYIQYF
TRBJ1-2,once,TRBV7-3,CASSPQGSEGYTF
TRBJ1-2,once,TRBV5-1,CASSSRQGRDGYTF
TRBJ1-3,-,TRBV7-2,CASSLPTSSSGNTIYF
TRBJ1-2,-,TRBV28,CASSPQGANGYTF
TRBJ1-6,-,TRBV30,CAWSPGGDSPLHF
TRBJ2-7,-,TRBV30,CAWSPLATGVRSGEQYF
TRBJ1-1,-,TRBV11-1,CASSLIRQGNTEAFF
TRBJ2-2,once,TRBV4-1,CASSQDTHLGAYTGELFF
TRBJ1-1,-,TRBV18,CASSPKGGLNTEAFF
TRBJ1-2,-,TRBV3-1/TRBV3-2,CASSRRESDGYTF
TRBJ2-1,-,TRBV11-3,CASSLGPGQGTYEQFF
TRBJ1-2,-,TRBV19,CASSMIVRTGHLEYYGYTF
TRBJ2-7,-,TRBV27,CASSFQGGSYEQYF
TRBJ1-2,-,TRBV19,CASSIWQGYGYTF
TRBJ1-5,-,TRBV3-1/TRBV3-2,CASSAYRADQPQHF
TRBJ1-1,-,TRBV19,CASSRTGNLNTEAFF
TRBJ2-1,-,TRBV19,CASTRGAGSYNEQFF
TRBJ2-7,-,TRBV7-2,CASSFKTSVEQYF
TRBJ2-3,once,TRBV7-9,CASSSQVMGTDTQYF
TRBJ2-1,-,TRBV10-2,CASSPYETGNSGGLYNEQFF
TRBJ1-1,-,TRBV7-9,CASSLDYSEAFF